Reported below is one TCR beta chain. Antigen unknown. These data belong to a study of shared clonotypes between healthy human individuals. Overall study: In total, the donors were two women and a few men aged 18 to 49.

CDR1 SGHDT and CDR2 YYEEEE come from the germline V gene. The CDR3 is made up of 17 amino acids. The ends lost 2 bases at V and 2 bases at J; junction bases unmatched: 11. The authors split each subset's genomic DNA evenly across several immunoSEQ plates. Using immunoSEQ multiplex PCR, the repertoire was profiled, and TCRdb retains in-frame clones only, with some absent. The sample contains more than 450,000 clones, approximately 79% of which appear only once. Study results and limitations: Expectations were that clonotype sharing among donors would be affected by sequencing depth.

The chain recombines TRBV5-6 with TRBJ2-7; TRBD2 aligns across 9 bases. The sequenced sample was PBMCs. The sequence was collected from a woman aged 40 to 50 in good health. Some clones in this sample may be carry-over from other donors' samples. CDR3 nucleotide sequence: TGTGCCAGCAGCTTCAGCCTTAGCGGGAGTAAGGCCTACGAGCAGTACTTC. This translates into CASSFSLSGSKAYEQYF. Looking up the rest from reference TRBV5-6 and TRBJ2-7 gives the full variable domain: DAGVTQSPTHLIKTRGQQVTLRCSPKSGHDTVSWYQQALGQGPQFIFQYYEEEERQRGNFPDRFSGHQFPNYSSELNVNALLLGDSALYLCASSFSLSGSKAYEQYFGPGTRLTVT.